This TCR beta chain came from a study of technical replicates of blood from a few donors (dated by TCRdb to about 2017). A word on this clone: Its antigen is not yet known. At one of its ends the junction is not consistent with the germline gene, which may arise from a read error.

The CDR3 runs 13 amino acids, cysteine and phenylalanine included. Only the CDR3 part of the read is kept: 39 bases, read in frame from the first base. From the germline V gene, CDR1 is LGHNA and CDR2 is YNFKEQ. Library preparation employed the immunoSEQ multiplex PCR assay. TCRdb carries this immuneACCESS record with in-frame sequences only. Its versions omit some clonotypes, under half of them owing to an unresolved V gene in the studies checked, with the rest unexplained. Present in this sample are 80,000 to 95,000 clones, about 93% of which were seen just once. Around 0.25% of the sample is in the top ten clones.

The source material was T cells isolated from PBMCs. The chain links TRBV4-2 with TRBJ1-2; the D gene cannot be named for sure. This clonotype was sampled from a human donor in good health. The bases read TGTGCCAGCAGCCAAGGCGTGAACTTTGGCTACACCTTC. This is translated as CASSQGVNFGYTF.